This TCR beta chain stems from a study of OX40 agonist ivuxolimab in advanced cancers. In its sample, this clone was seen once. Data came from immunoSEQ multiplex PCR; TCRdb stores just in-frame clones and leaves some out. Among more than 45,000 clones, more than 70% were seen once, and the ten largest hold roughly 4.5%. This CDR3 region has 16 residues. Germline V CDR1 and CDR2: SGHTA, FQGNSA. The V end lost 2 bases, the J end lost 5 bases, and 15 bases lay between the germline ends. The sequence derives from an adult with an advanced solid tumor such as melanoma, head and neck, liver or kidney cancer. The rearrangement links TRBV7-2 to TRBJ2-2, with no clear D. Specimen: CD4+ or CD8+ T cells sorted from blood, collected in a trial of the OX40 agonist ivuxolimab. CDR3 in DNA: TGTGCCAGCAGCTTATTCCTTTCTATTGGGACCGGGGAGCTGTTTTTT. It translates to CASSLFLSIGTGELFF.